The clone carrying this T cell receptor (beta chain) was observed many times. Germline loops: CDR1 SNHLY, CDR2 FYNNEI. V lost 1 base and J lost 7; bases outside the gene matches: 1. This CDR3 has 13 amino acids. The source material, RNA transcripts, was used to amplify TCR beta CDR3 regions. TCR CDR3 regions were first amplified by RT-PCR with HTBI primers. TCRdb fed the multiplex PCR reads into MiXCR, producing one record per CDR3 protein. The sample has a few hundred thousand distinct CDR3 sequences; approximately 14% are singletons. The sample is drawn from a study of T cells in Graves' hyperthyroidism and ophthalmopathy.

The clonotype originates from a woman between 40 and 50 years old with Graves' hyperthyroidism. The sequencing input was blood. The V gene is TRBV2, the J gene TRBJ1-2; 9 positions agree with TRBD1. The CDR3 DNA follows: TGTGCCAGCAGTGAAGGGACAGGGGTTGGCTACACCTTC. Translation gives CASSEGTGVGYTF.